These 5 T cell receptor beta chains originate from one sample sequenced in a study of blood T cells in healthy people across ages. It was with a sample-barcoded 5' primer and a J-beta primer mix that a second PCR of about 7 to 12 cycles was run. One entry per CDR3 protein results from TCRdb running MiXCR on the 5' RACE reads. The sample consists of 600,000 to 850,000 distinct CDR3 sequences, 40% to 45% of them appearing once. Sequencing was done on a sample of blood. These receptors all stem from an older woman in good health.

J is TRBJ2-7 and V is TRBV28; no clear D gene. The CDR3 totals 14 residues. V was clipped by 5 bases and J by 0 bases, with 11 bases between them. CDR1 is MDHEN and CDR2 is SYDVKM in the germline V gene. The CDR3 spells CASSVVGISYEQYF. In DNA, the CDR3 is TGTGCCAGCAGTGTAGTAGGGATCTCCTACGAGCAGTACTTC.

The chain couples TRBV3-1 to TRBJ2-1; TRBD1 or TRBD2 may be the D gene (5 bases each). This CDR3 spans 12 amino acids. V lost 1 base and J 12 bases, leaving 10 bases between the germline ends. Germline loops: CDR1 LGHDT, CDR2 YNNKEL (reference sequence). The CDR3: CASSQVTGTQFF. The CDR3 nucleotides read TGTGCCAGCAGCCAAGTTACTGGGACGCAGTTCTTC.

The chain is built from TRBV7-2 and TRBJ1-5; D uncertain. V lost 5 bases and J lost 3, with 8 bases in between. From germline, CDR1 is SGHTA and CDR2 FQGNSA. This CDR3 has 13 residues. In nucleotides, the CDR3 is TGTGCCAGCAGCATAGAGAACAATCAGCCCCAGCATTTT. It codes for CASSIENNQPQHF.

The CDR3 is CASSESTVYNEQFF. The DNA for the CDR3 is TGTGCCAGCAGTGAAAGTACGGTCTACAATGAGCAGTTCTTC. This rearrangement joins TRBV2 to TRBJ2-1; D gene unclear. The CDR3 has 14 residues. Trimming shortened V by 2 bases and J by 3 bases, and 8 bases separated the two germline ends. The germline V gene has CDR1 SNHLY and CDR2 FYNNEI.

This clonotype was counted many times. The V gene is TRBV7-2, the J gene TRBJ2-7; 8 bases align to TRBD1. V shed 0 bases and J 5 bases; nucleotides not matched to a gene: 9. Germline lookup yields CDR1 SGHTA and CDR2 FQGNSA. The CDR3 is made up of 16 amino acids. The CDR3 region is CASSLAPGQELNEQYF. The CDR3 nucleotides read TGTGCCAGCAGCTTAGCCCCGGGACAGGAGTTAAACGAGCAGTACTTC.